These T cell receptor beta chains were read from a single sample in a study of T cells in Graves' hyperthyroidism and ophthalmopathy. TCRdb re-derived calls from the multiplex PCR reads in MiXCR, one entry per CDR3 protein. This sample has fewer than 400,000 distinct CDR3 sequences, with roughly 14% found just once. The source material was blood. All receptors derive from a woman younger than 30 with Graves' hyperthyroidism that later progressed to Graves' ophthalmopathy. CDR3s include the opening cysteine and the closing phenylalanine or tryptophan. The D gene is left open where the match is weak. A row's size may be missing; if present it is once, few, many or a size class.

abundance	v_gene	d_gene	j_gene	CDR3nt	CDR3aa
-	TRBV20-1	-	TRBJ2-1	TGCAGTGCTAGAGTACGGGGGACAATCTACAATGAGCAGTTCTTC	CSARVRGTIYNEQFF
-	TRBV11-2	TRBD2	TRBJ2-5	TGTGCCAGCAGCTTAGGGGCGGGAGGGCCAGGGACCCAGTACTTC	CASSLGAGGPGTQYF
many	TRBV7-2	-	TRBJ2-7	TGTGCCAGCAGCACAAGCGGTTCCTCCTACGAGCAGTACTTC	CASSTSGSSYEQYF
-	TRBV5-4	-	TRBJ1-5	TGTGCCAGCCCTAGGGGCTTACATAGCAATCAGCCCCAACATTTT	CASPRGLHSNQPQHF
-	TRBV12-3/TRBV12-4	-	TRBJ1-4	TGTGCCAGCAGCTCCCGGGGGGGGAGCGAAAAACTGTTTTTT	CASSSRGGSEKLFF
-	TRBV7-8	-	TRBJ2-6	TGTGCCAGCAGCTTGGGACGGAACTCTGGGGCCAACGTCCTGACTTTC	CASSLGRNSGANVLTF
many	TRBV4-2	-	TRBJ2-1	TGTGCCAGCAGCCAAGGTGGTACGGACTACAATGAGCAGTTCTTC	CASSQGGTDYNEQFF
-	TRBV6-1	-	TRBJ2-7	TGTGCCAGCAGCTCTCGTATGGGCGGGTACGAGCAGTACTTC	CASSSRMGGYEQYF
many	TRBV6-2/TRBV6-3	TRBD2	TRBJ2-1	TGTGCCAGCAGCCTAGCGGGAGGCTACAATGAGCAGTTCTTC	CASSLAGGYNEQFF
many	TRBV6-2/TRBV6-3	TRBD2	TRBJ2-3	TGTGCCAGCAGTACAAAGCGGGAGATGATGACAGATACGCAGTATTTT	CASSTKREMMTDTQYF
-	TRBV30	-	TRBJ2-4	TGTGCCTGGAGCCGCGAGTTATCGGTAGCCAAAAACATTCAGTACTTC	CAWSRELSVAKNIQYF
many	TRBV28	TRBD1	TRBJ1-5	TGTGCCAGCAGGTGGGACAGGGCGGGGAGACAGCCCCAGCATTTT	CASRWDRAGRQPQHF
-	TRBV19	-	TRBJ2-6	TGTGCCAGTAGTACAAGGGGGGGGGCCAACGTCCTGACTTTC	CASSTRGGANVLTF
few	TRBV4-1	-	TRBJ2-1	TGCGCCAGCAGCCGAGACCGGACGGCGCCGTTCTTC	CASSRDRTAPFF
many	TRBV2	TRBD2	TRBJ2-7	TGTGCCAGCAGCCCGTCAGCGAGCGGGAGAAACGAGCAGTACTTC	CASSPSASGRNEQYF
few	TRBV19	TRBD2	TRBJ2-1	TGTGCCAGCCCTCTAGCGGGAGTGGATAGGTACAATGAGCAGTTCTTC	CASPLAGVDRYNEQFF
many	TRBV12-3/TRBV12-4	-	TRBJ2-7	TGTGCCAGTTTAGGTCCGCCTAAGGACGAGCAGTACTTC	CASLGPPKDEQYF
few	TRBV20-1	-	TRBJ1-6	TGCAGTGCTAGGCACAGGGTCAAGAATTCACCCCTCCACTTT	CSARHRVKNSPLHF
many	TRBV7-2	TRBD1	TRBJ1-4	TGTGCCAGCAGCCGACAGGGTAATGAAAAACTGTTTTTT	CASSRQGNEKLFF
-	TRBV5-1	TRBD2	TRBJ2-1	TGCGCCGGCAGCAGTAGCGGGAGGATCAATGAGCAGTTCTTC	CAGSSSGRINEQFF
many	TRBV29-1	-	TRBJ1-2	TGCAGCGTTGACCGACCCGGGGGACACTATGGCTACACCTTC	CSVDRPGGHYGYTF
many	TRBV7-2	TRBD2	TRBJ2-2	TGTGCCAGCAGCTACGGACTAGCGGGAGGTGGCGGGGAGCTGTTTTTT	CASSYGLAGGGGELFF
many	TRBV11-2	-	TRBJ2-5	TGTGCCAGCAGCTTACTCCAGAGGACGAAGACCCAGTACTTC	CASSLLQRTKTQYF